This TCR beta chain appears in the sequencing data of a study of regulatory and conventional T cells in RAG deficiency. General study points: Shannon entropy fell and Simpson indices rose in RAG-deficient patients. Shorter CDR3s in all patient subsets; >85% Treg-Tconv overlap in Omenn.

Profiled with immunoSEQ multiplex PCR; TCRdb holds only in-frame clones, not every one. This table holds 20,000 or so clones, 87% found once. The sorted regulatory T cells were CD4+, CD25-high and CD127-low, with genomic DNA sequenced. Comments on this clone: The antigen remains undetermined. Different DNA sequences within this sample yield the same CDR3.

CDR1 is SGDLS and CDR2 is YYNGEE in the germline V gene. V was clipped by 0 bases and J by 4 bases, with 2 bases between them. The CDR3 consists of 11 residues. The same sample was also studied in work on regulatory T cells. That paper adds: The PCR used 52 TRBV and 13 TRBJ primers. Skewed V and J usage and few unique V-J pairs marked patient repertoires, most in Tregs.

The sample was Tregs sorted from blood. This sequence was found in a human donor in good health. The V call is TRBV9, the J call TRBJ2-7; D gene unclear. CDR3 DNA: TGTGCCAGCAGCGTAGGGTACGAGCAGTACTTC. This codes for CASSVGYEQYF.